This T cell receptor beta chain was documented in a study of beta chain features in type 1 diabetes. CDR1 is SEHNR, CDR2 FQNEAQ, per germline (reference sequence). The CDR3 loop spans 14 amino acids. The ends were cut back, 1 base at V and 3 bases at J, with 7 bases in the middle. TCRB transcripts that were expressed got sequenced, as all of the isolated RNA had been reverse transcribed. The assay was immunoSEQ multiplex PCR, and TCRdb's table has in-frame clones only and misses some. The sample records about 930,000 clones, about 17% being singletons. As concerns this clone: Its antigen is currently unknown.

The study's findings and limits: Naive, central memory and regulatory TCRB repertoires appeared more similar among patients than healthy donors.

This chain uses TRBV7-9 with TRBJ2-1, with a weak D call TRBD2 (6 bases). The sequence was obtained from a woman aged 18-29 years in good health. Input material: naive CD4+ T cells from blood. CDR3 in DNA: TGTGCCAGCAGCTTAGTGACTAGCTACAATGAGCAGTTCTTC. This translates into CASSLVTSYNEQFF.